This T cell receptor beta chain was sequenced during a study of blood T cell repertoires in COVID-19. Study background: The United States, Italy and Spain provided the acute and convalescent COVID-19 samples. From T cells, B-cell-depleted T cells, or PBMCs came the material, which was cDNA or gDNA.

The CDR3 contains 13 residues. Participants reported their clinical history, and cohort assignment relied on those reports. Original analysis: Amplification of reference gene primers provided the estimated nucleated cell counts. The protocol was immunoSEQ multiplex PCR, while the TCRdb copy is restricted to in-frame clones and leaves out a portion. That table supplies the V and J calls and clone size; D and trimming were determined from the DNA. Of 230,000 or so clones in the sample, 70% to 90% were seen once. A note on this clone: One end of the junction fails to match germline, which may point to a read error.

This sequence originates from a woman aged 40 to 50 with acute COVID-19. The chain carries TRBV12-3 or TRBV12-4 and TRBJ2-1, with 7 bases identical to TRBD1. The sequencing sample was made of PBMCs or T cells enriched from blood (not recorded which). In DNA, the CDR3 is TGTGCCAGCAGTCCACCCCGGACAGGCGGACAGATCTTC. Protein sequence: CASSPPRTGGQIF.